The sequence of this TCR beta chain was determined in a study of blood T cell repertoires in COVID-19. Study-level background: In each case, the material was cDNA or gDNA derived from T cells, B-cell-depleted T cells, or PBMCs.

Methods used by the authors: Quantification of nucleated cells was approximated via reference gene primer amplification. The data were produced by immunoSEQ multiplex PCR, yet TCRdb's version contains in-frame clones alone and is incomplete. The DNA was the basis for D and trimming; V, J and clone size are from that table. The sample has 220,000 or so clones; about 85% are singletons. The CDR3 has 15 residues. The germline V gene encodes CDR1 MGHRA and CDR2 YSYEKL. With 4 bases removed from V and 0 bases from J, the gap between germline ends came to 10 bases. This TCR came from a woman aged 55-75 years who had recovered from COVID-19. The sequenced sample was peripheral blood. The V and J genes are TRBV4-1 and TRBJ2-1; tentative D call: TRBD1 (6 bases). CDR3 sequence reads: CASSRGQSSYNEQFF. The CDR3 DNA reads TGCGCCAGCAGCCGGGGACAAAGCTCCTACAATGAGCAGTTCTTC.